The 27 T cell receptor beta chains reported below all come from one sample, sequenced in a study of shared clonotypes between healthy human individuals. Assay: immunoSEQ multiplex PCR; the TCRdb copy retains only in-frame clones and omits some. Of about 2.4 million clones in the sample, roughly 93% were seen once. Sequencing was performed on naive CD4+ T cells from PBMCs. The sample's subset: CD45RA+ positively selected. The source of these receptors is a man younger than 35 in good health. Some clones in this sample may be carry-over from other donors' samples.

CDR3 nucleotide sequence: TGTGCCAGCAAAGGGAGAACGGCGGCCCGGGGCACAGATACGCAGTATTTT. Encoded protein: CASKGRTAARGTDTQYF. This chain joins TRBV2 and TRBJ2-3; tentative D call: TRBD2 (5 bases). Trimming left V 7 bases short and J 1 base short, with 21 bases between. The CDR3 runs to 17 residues. The germline gives CDR1 SNHLY, CDR2 FYNNEI.

The chain is built from TRBV7-8 and TRBJ2-2, with D uncertain. The CDR3 is made up of 16 amino acids. Germline values: CDR1 SGHVS, CDR2 FQNEAQ. Trimming cost V 2 bases and J 0 bases, with 10 bases left between them. The CDR3: CASSLIRNANTGELFF. The CDR3 DNA reads TGTGCCAGCAGCTTAATCCGAAACGCGAACACCGGGGAGCTGTTTTTT. Together with reference TRBV7-8 and TRBJ2-2, the CDR3 gives the full variable domain: GAGVSQSPRYKVAKRGQDVALRCDPISGHVSLFWYQQALGQGPEFLTYFQNEAQLDKSGLPSDRFFAERPEGSVSTLKIQRTQQEDSAVYLCASSLIRNANTGELFFGEGSRLTVL.

This chain joins TRBV27 and TRBJ2-1, with D perhaps matching TRBD1 (8 bases). The CDR3 is 19 residues long. Trimming removed 7 bases from V and 6 bases from J, with 31 bases in between. Germline V CDR1 and CDR2: MNHEY, SMNVEV (reference sequence). DNA for the CDR3: TGTGCCAGCAATCATTGGGGGGGGTGGACAGGGCCCCACTTCAATGAGCAGTTCTTC. This gives the protein CASNHWGGWTGPHFNEQFF.

This chain links TRBV18 with TRBJ2-5; 11 nucleotides align to TRBD2. There are 16 residues in the CDR3. Germline values: CDR1 KGHSH, CDR2 LQKENI. The junction had 7 bases not matched to a gene; V was cut back by 3 bases and J by 4 bases. The CDR3 sequence: CASSPYGLAGSETQYF. The CDR3 nucleotides read TGTGCCAGCTCACCGTACGGACTAGCGGGTTCAGAGACCCAGTACTTC.

V usage is TRBV29-1 and J usage is TRBJ2-6; no reliable D call. The V gene's germline CDR1 is SQVTM and CDR2 ANQGSEA. CDR3 size: 18 residues. Trimming removed 4 bases at V and 6 bases at J, with 25 bases between. The CDR3 nucleotides read TGCAGCGTTGTGAGGCGGCGGCACCGCTTTCGGGTGGCCAACGTCCTGACTTTC. It yields the protein CSVVRRRHRFRVANVLTF.

V and J are TRBV6-4 and TRBJ2-7; D unclear. The V end was cut by 4 bases, the J end by 7 bases, with 17 bases between. This CDR3 has 14 amino acids. Germline V gives CDR1 MRHNA, CDR2 SNTAGT. CDR3 bases: TGTGCCAGCAGTGTAGGGCCTAACACGAAGGAGCAGTACTTC. Translation: CASSVGPNTKEQYF.

This sequence joins TRBV9 and TRBJ2-1, with D tentatively TRBD1 or TRBD2 (5 bases each). The CDR3 consists of 16 residues. From germline, CDR1 is SGDLS and CDR2 YYNGEE. The V and J ends lost 2 bases and 9 bases respectively, with 21 bases between them. CDR3 coding DNA: TGTGCCAGCAGCGTTAACGAGGACTGGGGGTGGAGTGAGCAGTTCTTC. Protein product: CASSVNEDWGWSEQFF.

The sample holds one count of this clone. The V and J genes are TRBV18 and TRBJ2-3, with 9 bases lining up with TRBD1. Looked up from germline, CDR1 is KGHSH and CDR2 is LQKENI. The length of the CDR3 is 13 residues. The V segment lost 8 bases and the J segment 1 base; nucleotides outside the gene matches: 1. As DNA, the CDR3 is TGTGCCAGCCGGGACAGGGGCACAGATACGCAGTATTTT. Translating gives CASRDRGTDTQYF.

The chain employs TRBV30 and TRBJ2-7, with TRBD1 matching over 8 bases. V lost 3 bases to trimming and J lost 4 bases; unmatched junction nucleotides: 23. The CDR3 has 19 residues. Germline V CDR1 and CDR2: GTSNPN, SVGIG (reference sequence). The CDR3 nucleotides are TGTGCCTGGAGCCCTGACAGGGGTCCTCCTCTCTCTTATTTGTACGAGCAGTACTTC. Encoded protein: CAWSPDRGPPLSYLYEQYF.

The chain has TRBV9 and TRBJ2-3; D tentatively reads TRBD1 or TRBD2 (5 bases each). This CDR3 is built from 15 residues. Germline-derived CDR1 and CDR2 are SGDLS and YYNGEE. Trimming took off 0 bases at V and 5 bases at J, with 13 bases between the two ends. The CDR3 here is CASSVESIGGDTQYF. CDR3 nucleotide sequence: TGTGCCAGCAGCGTAGAATCTATTGGGGGAGATACGCAGTATTTT.

The gene calls are TRBV5-4 and TRBJ2-3, with D unresolved. Per germline, CDR1 SGHNT and CDR2 YYREEE (reference sequence). This CDR3 has 15 amino acids. Trimming shortened V by 2 bases and J by 0 bases, and 10 bases separated the two germline ends. The CDR3 reads CASSLAPSSTDTQYF. The CDR3, as DNA: TGTGCCAGCAGCTTAGCCCCCTCTAGCACAGATACGCAGTATTTT. The full variable domain, with the rest looked up from reference TRBV5-4 and TRBJ2-3, is ETGVTQSPTHLIKTRGQQVTLRCSSQSGHNTVSWYQQALGQGPQFIFQYYREEENGRGNFPPRFSGLQFPNYSSELNVNALELDDSALYLCASSLAPSSTDTQYFGPGTRLTVL.

The V and J genes are TRBV15 and TRBJ1-2; D gene uncertain. Germline V lookup: CDR1 LNHNV, CDR2 YYDKDF (reference sequence). V was shortened by 2 bases and J by 3 bases, with 10 bases between the two germline ends. This CDR3 has 14 amino acids. CDR3 in amino acids: CATSRRREDYGYTF. Written as DNA, the CDR3 is TGTGCCACCAGCAGACGCCGGGAAGACTATGGCTACACCTTC.

Details on this clone: Distinct nucleotide sequences in the sample also encode this CDR3. The rearrangement links TRBV2 to TRBJ2-5; D unresolved. Between the trimmed V and J ends, which lost 6 bases and 2 bases, there was a span of 7 bases. Germline-derived CDR1 and CDR2 are SNHLY and FYNNEI. CDR3 length: 12 amino acids. In DNA form, the CDR3 reads TGTGCCAGCAGACGTGGACAAGAGACCCAGTACTTC. Encoded protein: CASRRGQETQYF.

The V gene is TRBV27, the J gene TRBJ2-7; either TRBD1 or TRBD2 may fit D (7 bases each). CDR3 length: 13 residues. Trimming cost V 10 bases and J 4 bases, with 17 bases left between them. Germline loops: CDR1 MNHEY, CDR2 SMNVEV (reference sequence). CDR3 bases: TGTGCCACCAGGGGGGGGTGGGAGTACGAGCAGTACTTC. Protein: CATRGGWEYEQYF.

Comments on this clone: The same CDR3 can be traced to other DNA sequences in this sample. The CDR3 region has the DNA TGTGCCAGCAGCTTAGGGGCCAGCTCCTACGAGCAGTACTTC. Translating gives CASSLGASSYEQYF. The chain recombines TRBV11-2 with TRBJ2-7; D gene unclear. In germline, CDR1 is SGHAT, CDR2 FQNNGV. The CDR3 runs to 14 residues. Trimming took off 1 base at V and 0 bases at J, with 7 bases between the two ends. The full variable domain, with the rest looked up from reference TRBV11-2 and TRBJ2-7, is EAGVAQSPRYKIIEKRQSVAFWCNPISGHATLYWYQQILGQGPKLLIQFQNNGVVDDSQLPKDRFSAERLKGVDSTLKIQPAKLEDSAVYLCASSLGASSYEQYFGPGTRLTVT.

The chain uses TRBV30 and TRBJ1-1; TRBD1 matches 8 bases. In germline, CDR1 is GTSNPN, CDR2 SVGIG (reference sequence). The CDR3 spans 18 residues. V lost 3 bases to trimming and J lost 1 base; unmatched junction nucleotides: 16. CDR3 sequence (DNA): TGTGCCTGGAGAAACGATGGCTTTTTGGACAGGGAGAACACTGAAGCTTTCTTT. Translated: CAWRNDGFLDRENTEAFF.

This clone was found once. The chain links TRBV28 to TRBJ1-4; D remains ambiguous. The CDR3 loop spans 13 amino acids. V shed 10 bases and J shed 7 bases, with 16 bases lying between them. Germline-derived CDR1 and CDR2 are MDHEN and SYDVKM. In DNA, the CDR3 is TGTGCCACGGCGGCAGGAGGGCGTGAAAAACTGTTTTTT. It is translated as CATAAGGREKLFF.

The V call is TRBV28, the J call TRBJ2-5, with TRBD1 as a possible D gene (6 bases). The DNA end lines up better with TRBJ2-7; the J call may be wrong. CDR3 length: 13 amino acids. Germline values: CDR1 MDHEN, CDR2 SYDVKM. Here the CDR3 DNA reads TGTGCCAGCAGACCCTCGACAGGCCACGAGCAGTACTTC. Its protein product is CASRPSTGHEQYF.

This chain joins TRBV6-1 and TRBJ1-2; 8 positions match TRBD1. The CDR3 is made up of 15 amino acids. With V trimmed by 4 bases and J by 4 bases, 8 bases remained unmatched. From germline, CDR1 is MNHNS and CDR2 SASEGT. In DNA, the CDR3 is TGTGCCAGCAGTGGAGGGCAGGGGGCGGTCTATGGCTACACCTTC. Translating gives CASSGGQGAVYGYTF.

The chain recombines TRBV7-9 with TRBJ2-7; TRBD2 aligns across 10 bases. In germline, CDR1 is SEHNR, CDR2 FQNEAQ (reference sequence). Unmatched junction bases numbered 5, after V lost 3 bases and J lost 3 bases. The CDR3 covers 15 residues. DNA of the CDR3: TGTGCCAGCAGCTTTCCGCTAGCGGGGGTCTACGAGCAGTACTTC. Protein product: CASSFPLAGVYEQYF.

V and J are TRBV28 and TRBJ1-2, with TRBD1 matching 7 bases. The CDR3 extends over 13 amino acids. Looked up from germline, CDR1 is MDHEN and CDR2 is SYDVKM. Trimming removed 6 bases from V and 2 bases from J; junction bases left unmatched: 3. CDR3 in DNA: TGTGCCAGCAGCACGACAGGGAACTATGGCTACACCTTC. Its translation is CASSTTGNYGYTF.

The chain uses TRBV5-4 and TRBJ2-3; D is uncertain. CDR3 length equals 13 residues. Trimming shortened V by 2 bases and J by 10 bases, and 14 bases separated the two germline ends. The germline V gene has CDR1 SGHNT and CDR2 YYREEE (reference sequence). CDR3 nucleotides: TGTGCCAGCAGCTTCACGCCAATTGGGGCGCAGTATTTT. This sequence encodes CASSFTPIGAQYF. The full variable domain, completed using reference TRBV5-4 and TRBJ2-3, is ETGVTQSPTHLIKTRGQQVTLRCSSQSGHNTVSWYQQALGQGPQFIFQYYREEENGRGNFPPRFSGLQFPNYSSELNVNALELDDSALYLCASSFTPIGAQYFGPGTRLTVL.

To note about this clone: The identical CDR3 is also encoded by other nucleotide sequences in the sample. The chain combines TRBV28 with TRBJ2-5, with 7 bases fitting TRBD2. The germline gives CDR1 MDHEN, CDR2 SYDVKM. The CDR3 length is 15 residues. V lost 4 bases to trimming and J lost 4 bases; unmatched junction nucleotides: 9. CDR3 loop: CASSSTGTTGETQYF. The CDR3 bases are TGTGCCAGCAGTTCAACCGGGACTACGGGAGAGACCCAGTACTTC. The full variable domain, in which reference TRBV28 and TRBJ2-5 provide the parts outside the CDR3, is DVKVTQSSRYLVKRTGEKVFLECVQDMDHENMFWYRQDPGLGLRLIYFSYDVKMKEKGDIPEGYSVSREKKERFSLILESASTNQTSMYLCASSSTGTTGETQYFGPGTRLLVL.

The chain joins TRBV4-3 to TRBJ2-2; TRBD2 agrees at 7 bases. Germline V gives CDR1 LGHNA, CDR2 YSLEER. J lost 4 bases, V lost 0 bases, and 8 bases had no gene match. The CDR3 totals 17 residues. The CDR3 sequence: CASSQDPTAGVTGELFF. Here the CDR3 DNA reads TGCGCCAGCAGCCAAGATCCGACCGCGGGAGTCACCGGGGAGCTGTTTTTT.

This sequence joins TRBV6-6 and TRBJ1-1, with D possibly TRBD1 on 5 matching bases. Trimming took off 10 bases at V and 3 bases at J, with 12 bases between the two ends. CDR1 is MNHNY and CDR2 is SVGAGI in the germline V gene (reference sequence). The CDR3 covers 12 residues. The CDR3 loop is CATRPGDTEAFF. In DNA form, the CDR3 reads TGTGCCACTCGCCCGGGGGACACTGAAGCTTTCTTT.

The V call is TRBV6-6, the J call TRBJ2-1, with 11 bases aligning to TRBD2. The CDR3 length is 16 residues. Germline V CDR1 and CDR2: MNHNY, SVGAGI (reference sequence). V lost 5 bases, J lost 6 bases, and 9 bases stayed unmatched. This CDR3 is CASSRPPGTSGNEQFF. As DNA, the CDR3 is TGTGCCAGCAGTCGACCACCCGGGACTAGCGGCAATGAGCAGTTCTTC.

The chain employs TRBV19 and TRBJ2-5, with D perhaps TRBD1 (6 bases). The CDR3 sequence is 13 residues long. Germline loops: CDR1 LNHDA, CDR2 SQIVND (reference sequence). V lost 6 bases, J lost 2 bases, and 10 bases lay in between. The CDR3 nucleotides are TGTGCCAGTAGCCGGACAGCTCAAGAGACCCAGTACTTC. It codes for CASSRTAQETQYF.